The clone carrying this TCR beta chain was seen more than once but under ten times. The antigen is undetermined. The data derive from a study of cytomegalovirus exposure and HLA in healthy donors. Study conclusions and caveats: Immune exposure was documented only through CMV serostatus. In a later analysis, TCR association rates varied by HLA locus: DRB1 most, HLA-C fewest.

Germline CDR1 reads LNHDA; CDR2 reads SQIVND (reference sequence). The length of the CDR3 is 14 residues. V shed 8 bases and J 6 bases; nucleotides not matched to a gene: 9. This cohort consisted of healthy bone marrow donors. The PCR employed 60 Vbeta primers together with 13 Jbeta primers. TCRdb's copy holds only in-frame clones and misses some; the assay was immunoSEQ multiplex PCR. The profile covers some 160,000 clones, with 77% appearing a single time and roughly 1.7% taken by the ten largest. The specimen was PBMCs. The source of this sequence is a woman aged 30 to 39 in good health and CMV-seronegative. The chain is built from TRBV19 and TRBJ1-4, with TRBD1 matching over 7 bases. The DNA for the CDR3 is TGTGCCAGTCGGAGACAGGGCGGATATGAAAAACTGTTTTTT. As protein: CASRRQGGYEKLFF. Full variable domain (rest looked up from reference TRBV19 and TRBJ1-4): DGGITQSPKYLFRKEGQNVTLSCEQNLNHDAMYWYRQDPGQGLRLIYYSQIVNDFQKGDIAEGYSVSREKKESFPLTVTSAQKNPTAFYLCASRRQGGYEKLFFGSGTQLSVL.